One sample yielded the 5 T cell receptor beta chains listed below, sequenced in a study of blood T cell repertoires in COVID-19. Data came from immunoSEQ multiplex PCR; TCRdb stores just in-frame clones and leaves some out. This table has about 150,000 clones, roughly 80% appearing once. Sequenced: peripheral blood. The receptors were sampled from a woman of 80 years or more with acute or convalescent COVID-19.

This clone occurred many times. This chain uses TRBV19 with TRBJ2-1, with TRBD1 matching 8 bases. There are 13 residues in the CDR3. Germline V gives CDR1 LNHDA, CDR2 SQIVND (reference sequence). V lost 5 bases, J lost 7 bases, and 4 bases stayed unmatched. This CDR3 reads CASSETGGNEQFF. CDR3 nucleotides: TGTGCCAGTAGTGAAACAGGGGGGAATGAGCAGTTCTTC.

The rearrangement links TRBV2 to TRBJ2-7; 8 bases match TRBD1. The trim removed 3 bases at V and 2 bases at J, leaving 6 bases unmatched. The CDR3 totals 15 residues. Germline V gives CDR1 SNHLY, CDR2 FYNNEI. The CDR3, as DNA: TGTGCCAGCAGTGAGCCAGACAGGGGAGCCTACGAGCAGTACTTC. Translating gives CASSEPDRGAYEQYF.

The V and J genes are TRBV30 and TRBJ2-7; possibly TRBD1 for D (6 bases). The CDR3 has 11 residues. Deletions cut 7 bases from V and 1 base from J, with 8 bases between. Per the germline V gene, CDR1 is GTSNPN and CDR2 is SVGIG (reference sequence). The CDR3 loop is CASGQSYEQYF. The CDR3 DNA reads TGTGCCTCAGGACAGTCCTACGAGCAGTACTTC.

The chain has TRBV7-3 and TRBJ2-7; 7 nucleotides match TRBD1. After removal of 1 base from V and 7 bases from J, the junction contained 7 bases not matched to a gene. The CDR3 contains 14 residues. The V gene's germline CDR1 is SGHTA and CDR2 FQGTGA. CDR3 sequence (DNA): TGTGCCAGCAGCTTAAACGAGGGGGCAGTTGAGCAGTACTTC. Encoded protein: CASSLNEGAVEQYF.

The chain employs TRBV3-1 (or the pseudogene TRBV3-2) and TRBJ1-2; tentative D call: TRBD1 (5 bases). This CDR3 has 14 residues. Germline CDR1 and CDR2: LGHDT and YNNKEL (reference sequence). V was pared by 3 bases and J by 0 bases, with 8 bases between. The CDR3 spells CASSQARANYGYTF. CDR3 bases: TGTGCCAGCAGCCAGGCCAGGGCTAACTATGGCTACACCTTC.